The 10 T cell receptor beta chains below were found in one sample sequenced in a study of STAT5B mutations in CD4+ large granular lymphocyte leukemia. The protocol was immunoSEQ multiplex PCR, while the TCRdb copy is restricted to in-frame clones and leaves out a portion. The table shows over 25,000 clones, with approximately 81% occurring only once. The sequencing input was CD4+ T cells from blood buffy coats. The source of these receptors is a human donor in good health.

This clone was counted between two and nine times. The genes are TRBV6-5 and TRBJ1-2, with a weak D call TRBD1 (6 bases). This CDR3 is built from 13 residues. Trimming cost V 5 bases and J 3 bases, with 10 bases left between them. Germline loops: CDR1 MNHEY, CDR2 SVGAGI. CDR3 DNA: TGTGCCAGCAGTACAGGGTTTGACTATGGCTACACCTTC. It specifies CASSTGFDYGYTF.

The V call is TRBV6-1, the J call TRBJ1-4; D uncertain. CDR1 is MNHNS, CDR2 SASEGT, per germline. V lost 4 bases and J 8 bases, leaving 8 bases between the germline ends. The CDR3 is 12 residues long. The CDR3 here is CASSALFEKLFF. CDR3 coding DNA: TGTGCCAGCAGTGCCCTCTTCGAAAAACTGTTTTTT.

V usage is TRBV28 and J usage is TRBJ2-7; D remains ambiguous. The CDR3 is 11 amino acids. Per the germline V gene, CDR1 is MDHEN and CDR2 is SYDVKM. V was trimmed by 5 bases and J by 5 bases, leaving 7 bases between them. The CDR3 nucleotides read TGTGCCAGCAGTACAGCTGACGAGCAGTACGTC. It specifies CASSTADEQYV.

The V call is TRBV19, the J call TRBJ2-1, with D perhaps matching TRBD2 (6 bases). Germline V CDR1 and CDR2: LNHDA, SQIVND (reference sequence). Trimming stripped 6 bases from V and 7 bases from J, with 13 bases between. The CDR3 contains 13 residues. The chain's CDR3 is CASRRVGGNEQFF. The CDR3, as DNA: TGTGCCAGTAGAAGAGTCGGGGGAAATGAGCAGTTCTTC.

This rearrangement joins TRBV5-1 to TRBJ2-1; D perhaps matches TRBD2 (6 bases). This CDR3 comprises 14 residues. Per the germline V gene, CDR1 is SGHRS and CDR2 is YFSETQ. The V end was cut by 3 bases, the J end by 5 bases, with 12 bases between. CDR3 coding DNA: TGCGCCAGCAGCTCGGGACTGGCTGACAATGAGCAGTTCTTC. It specifies CASSSGLADNEQFF. Looking up the rest from reference TRBV5-1 and TRBJ2-1 gives the full variable domain: KAGVTQTPRYLIKTRGQQVTLSCSPISGHRSVSWYQQTPGQGLQFLFEYFSETQRNKGNFPGRFSGRQFSNSRSEMNVSTLELGDSALYLCASSSGLADNEQFFGPGTRLTVL.

This chain links TRBV27 with TRBJ1-5, with D uncertain. Trimming left V 0 bases short and J 5 bases short, with 5 bases between. CDR1 MNHEY and CDR2 SMNVEV come from the germline V gene (reference sequence). This CDR3 is built from 13 residues. CDR3 protein: CASSLSGDQPQHF. The CDR3 region has the DNA TGTGCCAGCAGTTTATCCGGGGATCAGCCCCAGCATTTT.

V gene TRBV5-5 combines with J gene TRBJ2-3; 8 nucleotides agree with TRBD2. The V and J ends lost 4 bases and 1 base, in that order; junction bases with no gene match: 8. The CDR3 spans 16 residues. The germline V gene has CDR1 SGHKS and CDR2 YYEKEE (reference sequence). The CDR3 here is CASSPYSAGGTDTQYF. The CDR3 DNA reads as TGTGCCAGCAGCCCCTACTCAGCGGGGGGCACAGATACGCAGTATTTT.

The rearrangement uses TRBV2 and TRBJ2-5; D uncertain. The germline V gene has CDR1 SNHLY and CDR2 FYNNEI. The germline V and J ends were trimmed by 1 base and 2 bases, with 20 bases remaining between them. The CDR3 sequence is 18 residues long. The CDR3 nucleotides read TGTGCCAGCAGTGAAGGCCCTCCCCTAAACAACCCGCAAGAGACCCAGTACTTC. Protein product: CASSEGPPLNNPQETQYF.

The rearrangement joins TRBV28 to TRBJ2-5; D might be TRBD1 (5 bases). The J call is uncertain, as TRBJ2-7 better fits the DNA end. CDR1 is MDHEN, CDR2 SYDVKM, per germline. The CDR3 sequence is 12 residues long. The DNA for the CDR3 is TGTGCCAGCTCAGGGCTACCCTACGAGCAGTACTTC. This encodes CASSGLPYEQYF.

The V and J genes are TRBV18 and TRBJ1-1; no firm D call. Germline CDR1 and CDR2: KGHSH and LQKENI. Deletions cut 0 bases from V and 6 bases from J, with 8 bases between. The CDR3 is 13 residues long. The CDR3 loop reads CASSPPGGAEAFF. Here the CDR3 DNA reads TGTGCCAGCTCACCACCTGGCGGGGCTGAAGCTTTCTTT.